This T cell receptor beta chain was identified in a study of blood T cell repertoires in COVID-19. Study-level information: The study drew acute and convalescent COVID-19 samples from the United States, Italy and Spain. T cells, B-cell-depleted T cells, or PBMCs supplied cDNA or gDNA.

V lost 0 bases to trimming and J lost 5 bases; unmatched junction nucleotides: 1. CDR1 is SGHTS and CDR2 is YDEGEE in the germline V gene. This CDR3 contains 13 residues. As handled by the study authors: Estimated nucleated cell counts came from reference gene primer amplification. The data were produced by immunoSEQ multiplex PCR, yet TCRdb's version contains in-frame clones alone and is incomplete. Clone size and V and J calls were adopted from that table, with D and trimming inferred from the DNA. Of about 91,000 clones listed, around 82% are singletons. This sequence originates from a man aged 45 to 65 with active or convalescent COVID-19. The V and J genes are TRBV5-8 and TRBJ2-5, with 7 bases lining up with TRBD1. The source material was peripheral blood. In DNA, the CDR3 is TGTGCCAGCAGCTTGGGACAGGGCGAGACCCAGTACTTC. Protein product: CASSLGQGETQYF.